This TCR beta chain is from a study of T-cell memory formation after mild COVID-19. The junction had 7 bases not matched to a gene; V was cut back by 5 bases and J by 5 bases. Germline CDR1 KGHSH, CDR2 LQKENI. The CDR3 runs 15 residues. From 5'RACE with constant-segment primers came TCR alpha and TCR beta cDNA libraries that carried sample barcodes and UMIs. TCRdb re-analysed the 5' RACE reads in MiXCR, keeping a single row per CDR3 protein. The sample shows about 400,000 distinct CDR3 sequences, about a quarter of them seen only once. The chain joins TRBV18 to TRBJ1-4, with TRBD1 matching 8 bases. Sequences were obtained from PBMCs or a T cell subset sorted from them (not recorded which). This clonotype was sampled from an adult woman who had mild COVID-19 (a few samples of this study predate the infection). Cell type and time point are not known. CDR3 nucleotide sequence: TGTGCCAGCTCAGAACGACAGGGGCGGAATGAAAAACTGTTTTTT. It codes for CASSERQGRNEKLFF.